Below, 30 T cell receptor beta chains from the same sample are listed, as sequenced in a study of T-cell reconstitution after alpha-beta-depleted transplantation in children. The TCRbeta library was prepared with unique molecular identifiers. MiXCR was run by TCRdb on the PCR reads, yielding one entry per CDR3 protein. The table includes under 750,000 distinct CDR3 sequences, about 23% detected once. Sequenced here: PBMCs, mostly from graft donor cells, sampled 360 days after TCRalphabeta/CD19-depleted stem cell transplant. All receptors come from a boy under two years old who had a stem cell transplant for acute myeloid leukemia, so the T cells may come from the graft donor.

In this sample, this clonotype turned up many times. CDR3 amino acids: CASSSQGFSTDTQYF. CDR3 DNA sequence: TGTGCCAGCAGTTCACAGGGTTTTAGCACAGATACGCAGTATTTT. The genes are TRBV12-3 or TRBV12-4 and TRBJ2-3, with D perhaps matching TRBD1 (6 bases). V gave up 4 bases and J gave up 0 bases, with 11 bases separating them. There are 15 residues in the CDR3.

Only a few counts were recorded for this clonotype. This chain joins TRBV29-1 and TRBJ2-3, with a possible D match to TRBD2 (5 bases). CDR1 is SQVTM and CDR2 is ANQGSEA in the germline V gene. The CDR3 loop spans 14 amino acids. The ends were cut back, 6 bases at V and 0 bases at J, with 13 bases in the middle. CDR3 in DNA: TGCAGCGTCGCCGGGGTTAGGAGCACAGATACGCAGTATTTT. Its translation: CSVAGVRSTDTQYF.

As DNA, the CDR3 is TGCGCCAGCGGGGACTTGGACAATGAGCAGTTCTTC. Translation gives CASGDLDNEQFF. The chain joins TRBV5-1 to TRBJ2-1; a possible D gene is TRBD2 (6 bases). The CDR3 runs to 12 residues. Looked up from germline, CDR1 is SGHRS and CDR2 is YFSETQ. Trimming pared 7 bases from V and 5 bases from J, leaving 10 bases between.

V and J are TRBV6-2 or TRBV6-3 and TRBJ1-3, with D uncertain. The V gene lost 4 bases and the J gene lost 7 bases, with 14 bases spanning the gap. Germline V gene data show CDR1 as MNHEY and CDR2 as SVGEGT. This CDR3 spans 14 amino acids. CDR3 residues: CASSSANGGNTIYF. In DNA, the CDR3 is TGTGCCAGCAGTTCGGCCAACGGCGGTAACACCATATATTTT.

The chain joins TRBV6-5 to TRBJ2-4; D uncertain. The germline CDR1 and CDR2 sequences are MNHEY and SVGAGI. V lost 4 bases to trimming and J lost 0 bases, with 10 bases between them. The CDR3 is 15 amino acids. The CDR3 region is CASSSQVLAKNIQYF. The CDR3 coding sequence is TGTGCCAGCAGTTCTCAGGTTTTAGCCAAAAACATTCAGTACTTC.

This clonotype was seen a handful of times. This chain links TRBV6-6 with TRBJ1-3; D ambiguous. Germline lookup yields CDR1 MNHNY and CDR2 SVGAGI (reference sequence). The V end was cut by 2 bases, the J end by 7 bases, with 6 bases between. There are 12 residues in the CDR3. The CDR3 here is CASSYTGNTIYF. DNA of the CDR3: TGTGCCAGCAGTTACACCGGGAACACCATATATTTT.

The gene calls are TRBV11-2 and TRBJ2-7; 8 nucleotides line up with TRBD1. The CDR3 extends over 16 amino acids. After removal of 2 bases from V and 6 bases from J, the junction contained 12 bases not matched to a gene. The germline gives CDR1 SGHAT, CDR2 FQNNGV. Here the CDR3 reads CASSLRTGPGDREQYV. In DNA, the CDR3 is TGTGCCAGCAGCTTAAGGACAGGGCCAGGGGACCGCGAGCAGTACGTC.

There are a few counts of this clonotype. This rearrangement joins TRBV28 to TRBJ1-2, with D hard to call. This CDR3 contains 12 residues. Germline V lookup: CDR1 MDHEN, CDR2 SYDVKM. The V end lost 5 bases, the J end lost 5 bases, and 9 bases lay between the germline ends. The chain's CDR3 is CASSRDVYGYTF. DNA for the CDR3: TGTGCCAGCAGTCGAGACGTTTATGGCTACACCTTC.

This clonotype was counted at least ten times. V gene TRBV20-1 combines with J gene TRBJ1-2, with D unclear. Germline V CDR1 and CDR2: DFQATT, SNEGSKA (reference sequence). V was trimmed by 7 bases and J by 4 bases, leaving 13 bases between them. The CDR3 runs 12 residues. For the CDR3, the DNA is TGCAGTGGATCGTCGGGCATCTATGGCTACACCTTC. This translates into CSGSSGIYGYTF.

V usage is TRBV20-1 and J usage is TRBJ1-3; 9 bases fit TRBD1. Germline values: CDR1 DFQATT, CDR2 SNEGSKA (reference sequence). V lost 2 bases to trimming and J lost 8 bases; unmatched junction nucleotides: 7. The CDR3 is 14 residues long. CDR3 in amino acids: CSARFGTGSDTIYF. CDR3 DNA sequence: TGCAGTGCTAGATTTGGGACAGGGTCGGACACCATATATTTT.

In this sample, this clonotype turned up many times. The chain employs TRBV12-3 or TRBV12-4 and TRBJ1-4; 9 bases align to TRBD1. CDR3 length: 14 residues. V lost 7 bases, J lost 8 bases, and 8 bases stayed unmatched. The DNA for the CDR3 is TGTGCCAGCACCCGGGACAGGGCACGAGAAAAACTGTTTTTT. Protein product: CASTRDRAREKLFF.

The chain couples TRBV20-1 to TRBJ2-7; D is possibly TRBD2 (6 bases). Trimming took off 1 base at V and 4 bases at J, with 14 bases between the two ends. CDR3 length: 14 residues. Germline CDR1 and CDR2: DFQATT and SNEGSKA (reference sequence). In DNA form, the CDR3 reads TGCAGTGCTAGAGGAGGTGGGGGGTATTACGAGCAGTACTTC. As protein: CSARGGGGYYEQYF.

The chain uses TRBV5-6 and TRBJ1-1; D is perhaps TRBD1 (6 bases). V lost 4 bases to trimming and J lost 4 bases, with 17 bases between them. This CDR3 is built from 15 residues. The germline V gene has CDR1 SGHDT and CDR2 YYEEEE. The CDR3 sequence is CASSPGIGRGTEAFF. DNA of the CDR3: TGTGCCAGCAGCCCGGGGATCGGCAGGGGCACTGAAGCTTTCTTT.

The J gene is TRBJ1-1, the V gene TRBV6-5, with D perhaps matching TRBD1 (5 bases). The germline CDR1 and CDR2 sequences are MNHEY and SVGAGI. Deletions cut 6 bases from V and 6 bases from J, with 11 bases between. The CDR3 totals 12 residues. CDR3 bases: TGTGCCAGCAGAAAGGGGATGGCTGAAGCTTTCTTT. It translates to CASRKGMAEAFF.

The chain joins TRBV11-2 to TRBJ2-6; D remains ambiguous. The germline V and J ends were trimmed by 0 bases and 0 bases, with 6 bases remaining between them. Germline CDR1 SGHAT, CDR2 FQNNGV. The CDR3 has 16 amino acids. The CDR3 region is CASSLDPYSGANVLTF. As DNA, the CDR3 is TGTGCCAGCAGCTTAGATCCTTACTCTGGGGCCAACGTCCTGACTTTC.

At least ten counts were recorded for this clonotype. The chain uses TRBV25-1 and TRBJ2-3, with TRBD2 matching 7 bases. Germline lookup yields CDR1 MGHDK and CDR2 SYGVNS. V shed 2 bases, J shed 5 bases, and the junction held 4 bases outside the gene matches. The CDR3 extends over 14 amino acids. CDR3 residues: CASSETGEGDTQYF. Written as DNA, the CDR3 is TGTGCCAGCAGTGAAACGGGGGAGGGAGATACGCAGTATTTT.

This clonotype appeared many times. The chain is built from TRBV5-1 and TRBJ2-3; maybe TRBD2 (6 bases). V was trimmed by 4 bases and J by 4 bases, leaving 7 bases between them. This CDR3 comprises 12 residues. Germline V gene lookup returns CDR1 SGHRS and CDR2 YFSETQ. The CDR3 DNA reads as TGCGCCAGCAGCGGGGACTCAGATACGCAGTATTTT. Its protein product is CASSGDSDTQYF.

This clonotype turned up a few times. The chain joins TRBV28 to TRBJ2-3, with 9 positions matching TRBD1. The CDR3 is made up of 13 amino acids. Germline CDR1 and CDR2: MDHEN and SYDVKM. V lost 8 bases to trimming and J lost 6 bases; unmatched junction nucleotides: 6. This CDR3 reads CASRRDRVDTQYF. DNA for the CDR3: TGTGCCAGCCGCCGGGACAGGGTTGATACGCAGTATTTT.

This clonotype turned up a few times. V is TRBV27 and J is TRBJ2-5; 11 bases line up with TRBD1. CDR3 size: 14 residues. V shed 8 bases, J shed 4 bases, and the junction held 6 bases outside the gene matches. CDR1 is MNHEY and CDR2 is SMNVEV in the germline V gene (reference sequence). The CDR3 nucleotides read TGTGCCAGCGCCTTGGGACAGGGGGTAGAGACCCAGTACTTC. It is translated as CASALGQGVETQYF.

V usage is TRBV20-1 and J usage is TRBJ1-1; D may be TRBD1 (6 bases). Trimming left V 3 bases short and J 1 base short, with 9 bases between. CDR1 is DFQATT and CDR2 is SNEGSKA in the germline V gene (reference sequence). This CDR3 has 13 residues. The CDR3 sequence is CSARARGNTEAFF. The CDR3 DNA follows: TGCAGTGCTAGGGCCAGGGGGAACACTGAAGCTTTCTTT.

The table lists this clonotype with many counts. This sequence joins TRBV12-3 or TRBV12-4 and TRBJ2-7; D call uncertain. The CDR3 spans 14 residues. The V and J ends lost 5 bases and 2 bases respectively, with 13 bases between them. CDR3 region: CASSKNMRTYEQYF. CDR3 coding DNA: TGTGCCAGCAGTAAAAACATGCGAACCTACGAGCAGTACTTC.

The chain has TRBV4-1 and TRBJ2-7, with TRBD1 as a possible D gene (5 bases). The germline gives CDR1 MGHRA, CDR2 YSYEKL. Trimming left V 4 bases short and J 0 bases short, with 10 bases between. The CDR3 runs to 14 residues. CDR3 loop: CASSPTAVSYEQYV. The CDR3 nucleotides are TGCGCCAGCAGCCCGACAGCTGTCTCCTACGAGCAGTACGTC.

This clonotype appeared a few times. J is TRBJ1-1 and V is TRBV20-1; D may be TRBD1 (5 bases). Looked up from germline, CDR1 is DFQATT and CDR2 is SNEGSKA (reference sequence). The CDR3 consists of 16 residues. Trimming stripped 0 bases from V and 4 bases from J, with 18 bases between. The CDR3 reads CSARDTAIGQITEAFF. CDR3 nucleotides: TGCAGTGCTAGAGATACCGCAATAGGACAAATCACTGAAGCTTTCTTT.

This clonotype was found many times. This chain connects TRBV10-2 to TRBJ2-4; the D is unclear. Trimming pared 5 bases from V and 6 bases from J, leaving 23 bases between. Germline CDR1 and CDR2: WSHSY and SAAADI. The CDR3 is 17 amino acids. Here the CDR3 DNA reads TGCGCCAGCAGTTCCCCCCGGACGGCAAAAGGTGGAAACATTCAGTACTTC. Amino acid sequence: CASSSPRTAKGGNIQYF.

This sequence joins TRBV6-1 and TRBJ2-7; D ambiguous. The V and J ends lost 7 bases and 0 bases respectively, with 10 bases between them. CDR1 is MNHNS and CDR2 is SASEGT in the germline V gene. The CDR3 loop spans 13 amino acids. CDR3 nucleotides: TGTGCCAGCATGTCAGGCAACTCCTACGAGCAGTACTTC. Protein: CASMSGNSYEQYF.

There are a few counts of this clonotype. V is TRBV20-1 and J is TRBJ1-2; 10 nucleotides match TRBD1. CDR1 and CDR2 from the germline V gene are DFQATT and SNEGSKA (reference sequence). CDR3 length equals 15 residues. The V segment lost 5 bases and the J segment 7 bases; nucleotides outside the gene matches: 13. DNA for the CDR3: TGCAGTGCTTCCGGGACAGGGGTATTTGCGGGTGGCTACACCTTC. Translated, it gives CSASGTGVFAGGYTF.

There are many counts of this clonotype. The chain links TRBV5-1 to TRBJ1-6, with 7 bases matching TRBD1. The CDR3 is 15 residues long. Germline V gives CDR1 SGHRS, CDR2 YFSETQ. Germline trimming cut 3 bases from V and 8 bases from J; bases unmatched to any gene: 8. The CDR3 DNA is TGCGCCAGCAGCTGGGGGGGACAGCGAGATTCACCCCTCCACTTT. Protein: CASSWGGQRDSPLHF.

The chain is built from TRBV9 and TRBJ2-3; tentatively, D is TRBD1 or TRBD2 (7 bases each). Deletions cut 2 bases from V and 4 bases from J, with 17 bases between. This CDR3 has 16 residues. CDR1 and CDR2 (germline): SGDLS, YYNGEE. CDR3 region: CASSVRGGANSDTQYF. The CDR3 DNA follows: TGTGCCAGCAGCGTCAGGGGGGGGGCCAATTCAGATACGCAGTATTTT.

The chain combines TRBV6-2 or TRBV6-3 with TRBJ2-1, with TRBD1 identical over 7 bases. This CDR3 comprises 15 residues. Germline V gene data show CDR1 as MNHEY and CDR2 as SVGEGT. V was pared by 6 bases and J by 12 bases, with 17 bases of the junction left unmatched. Here the CDR3 reads CASRPTGSPGEAQFF. The DNA of the CDR3 is TGTGCCAGCAGGCCGACAGGGTCCCCGGGCGAAGCGCAGTTCTTC.

In its sample, this clonotype was seen many times. The chain combines TRBV20-1 with TRBJ1-5, with unresolved D. V dropped 1 base and J dropped 5 bases, with 9 bases sitting between them. Germline CDR1 DFQATT, CDR2 SNEGSKA (reference sequence). The CDR3 spans 13 residues. The CDR3 region has the DNA TGCAGTGCTAGAGGGGTGCTCCATCAGCCCCAGCATTTT. Its protein is CSARGVLHQPQHF.